The 25 T cell receptor beta chains given below trace back to one sample, sequenced in a study of OX40 agonist ivuxolimab in advanced cancers. The protocol was immunoSEQ multiplex PCR, while the TCRdb copy is restricted to in-frame clones and leaves out a portion. The sample shows about 51,000 clones, about 78% of them seen only once. This specimen was CD4+ or CD8+ T cells sorted from blood, taken in a trial of the OX40 agonist ivuxolimab. These receptors all stem from an adult with an advanced solid tumor such as melanoma, head and neck, liver or kidney cancer.

The chain has TRBV4-1 and TRBJ1-2, with D possibly being TRBD1 (6 bases). Trimming removed 1 base at V and 2 bases at J, with 8 bases between. The germline CDR1 and CDR2 sequences are MGHRA and YSYEKL. The CDR3 extends over 14 amino acids. The DNA of the CDR3 is TGCGCCAGCAGCCAAGCGGGGGCCAACTATGGCTACACCTTC. Its protein is CASSQAGANYGYTF.

The chain couples TRBV5-4 to TRBJ1-1, with 7 bases fitting TRBD1. The ends lost 4 bases at V and 3 bases at J; junction bases unmatched: 9. CDR3 length: 15 residues. Per the germline V gene, CDR1 is SGHNT and CDR2 is YYREEE (reference sequence). The CDR3 DNA reads TGTGCCAGCAGCCGATCGGGACAGCAAGACACTGAAGCTTTCTTT. Residues: CASSRSGQQDTEAFF.

The V gene is TRBV7-2, the J gene TRBJ1-2; D gene ambiguous. Germline assignment: CDR1 SGHTA and CDR2 FQGNSA. V lost 5 bases to trimming and J lost 0 bases, with 16 bases between them. The CDR3 is made up of 16 amino acids. CDR3 in DNA: TGTGCCAGCAGCCAAGATGTCCAGGCTACTAACTATGGCTACACCTTC. As protein: CASSQDVQATNYGYTF.

A single count supports this clone. The rearrangement joins TRBV11-2 to TRBJ1-2, with TRBD1 matching 8 bases. J lost 0 bases, V lost 4 bases, and 10 bases had no gene match. The CDR3 has 17 amino acids. CDR1 and CDR2 (germline): SGHAT, FQNNGV. CDR3: CASSSDWDRPSNYGYTF. In DNA form, the CDR3 reads TGTGCCAGCAGCTCAGATTGGGACAGGCCCTCTAACTATGGCTACACCTTC.

The chain has TRBV11-2 and TRBJ1-6, with a possible D match to TRBD1 (5 bases). The CDR3 is made up of 15 amino acids. The V end lost 5 bases, the J end lost 8 bases, and 16 bases lay between the germline ends. Germline values: CDR1 SGHAT, CDR2 FQNNGV. CDR3 protein: CASSEAGTLYSPLHF. The DNA of the CDR3 is TGTGCCAGCAGCGAAGCCGGGACCCTCTATTCACCCCTCCACTTT.

The chain links TRBV28 to TRBJ2-4, with a weak D call TRBD1 (6 bases). V lost 6 bases and J 5 bases, leaving 17 bases between the germline ends. Germline-derived CDR1 and CDR2 are MDHEN and SYDVKM. CDR3 length equals 15 residues. In DNA form, the CDR3 reads TGTGCCAGCAGCTCAGGGGTAGTTTCCCAAAACATTCAGTACTTC. It codes for CASSSGVVSQNIQYF.

CDR3 nucleotide sequence: TGTGCCAGCAGTCCCCCCGACAGGCGGGGTAGCATTCAGTACTTC. It is translated as CASSPPDRRGSIQYF. The V call is TRBV28, the J call TRBJ2-4; D tentatively fits TRBD1 or TRBD2 (6 bases each). From germline, CDR1 is MDHEN and CDR2 SYDVKM. Trimming shortened V by 5 bases and J by 9 bases, and 20 bases separated the two germline ends. CDR3 length: 15 amino acids.

The V call is TRBV6-1, the J call TRBJ2-2, with a weak D call TRBD1 (7 bases). This CDR3 has 14 residues. Trimming left V 2 bases short and J 7 bases short, with 11 bases between. Looked up from germline, CDR1 is MNHNS and CDR2 is SASEGT. The CDR3 sequence: CASSERRDSGELFF. CDR3 nucleotide sequence: TGTGCCAGCAGTGAAAGGCGGGACAGCGGGGAGCTGTTTTTT.

V is TRBV6-6 and J is TRBJ1-4, with D possibly TRBD1 on 5 matching bases. V dropped 5 bases and J dropped 7 bases, with 17 bases sitting between them. Germline values: CDR1 MNHNY, CDR2 SVGAGI (reference sequence). The CDR3 runs to 15 residues. CDR3 coding DNA: TGTGCCAGCAGTGGCTCGGGGGTTGGGGGTGAAAAACTGTTTTTT. Translating it yields CASSGSGVGGEKLFF.

The J gene is TRBJ2-7, the V gene TRBV6-6, with D possibly TRBD2 on 6 matching bases. Trimming shortened V by 5 bases and J by 0 bases, and 14 bases separated the two germline ends. The CDR3 covers 15 residues. Looked up from germline, CDR1 is MNHNY and CDR2 is SVGAGI (reference sequence). This CDR3 is CASSRDGGSSYEQYF. Written as DNA, the CDR3 is TGTGCCAGCAGTCGGGACGGGGGAAGCTCCTACGAGCAGTACTTC.

The V and J genes are TRBV5-1 and TRBJ1-2, with 10 bases that match TRBD1. V trimming: 4 bases; J trimming: 4 bases; junction bases outside the gene matches: 7. Germline values: CDR1 SGHRS, CDR2 YFSETQ. This CDR3 is 15 amino acids long. Written as DNA, the CDR3 is TGCGCCAGCAGCAACCGACAGGGGGCTGGCTATGGCTACACCTTC. Its translation: CASSNRQGAGYGYTF.

This clone has only a few counts. The genes are TRBV5-1 and TRBJ1-2, with D perhaps matching TRBD1 (6 bases). Germline-derived CDR1 and CDR2 are SGHRS and YFSETQ. V dropped 0 bases and J dropped 4 bases, with 7 bases sitting between them. This CDR3 has 13 residues. The CDR3 reads CASSLGGGYGYTF. The CDR3 region has the DNA TGCGCCAGCAGCTTGGGAGGGGGCTATGGCTACACCTTC.

The sample holds a few counts of this clone. This rearrangement joins TRBV7-9 to TRBJ2-2; D gene unclear. The CDR3 has 12 residues. V was cut by 5 bases and J by 9 bases, with 10 bases left in between. Germline V gene sequence: CDR1 SEHNR, CDR2 FQNEAQ (reference sequence). CDR3 DNA: TGTGCCAGCAGCGAAACTACGTGGGAGCTGTTTTTT. Residues: CASSETTWELFF.

The V call is TRBV7-3, the J call TRBJ2-1; D might be TRBD2 (6 bases). Germline CDR1 reads SGHTA; CDR2 reads FQGTGA. The CDR3 loop spans 15 amino acids. Trimming pared 5 bases from V and 5 bases from J, leaving 16 bases between. CDR3 coding DNA: TGTGCCAGCAGCCTCCGCGGGGAGCGACACAATGAGCAGTTCTTC. Encoded protein: CASSLRGERHNEQFF.

The chain links TRBV9 to TRBJ1-3, with 7 bases identical to TRBD1. V trimming: 2 bases; J trimming: 2 bases; junction bases outside the gene matches: 10. The CDR3 has 17 residues. The germline V gene encodes CDR1 SGDLS and CDR2 YYNGEE. In DNA form, the CDR3 reads TGTGCCAGCAGCGTCTTCGACAGGGAGGTGGCTGGAAACACCATATATTTT. Translation: CASSVFDREVAGNTIYF.

This clone appeared a few times. This chain links TRBV7-3 with TRBJ2-6; D remains unclear. V was pared by 5 bases and J by 2 bases, with 13 bases between. Germline V gives CDR1 SGHTA, CDR2 FQGTGA. This CDR3 is 16 amino acids long. This CDR3 is CASSASRNAGANVLTF. The CDR3 DNA sequence: TGTGCCAGCAGCGCGTCCCGGAACGCTGGGGCCAACGTCCTGACTTTC.

In DNA form, the CDR3 reads TGTGCCTGGAGTGTGCCACATCTCGACGAGCAGTACTTC. This encodes CAWSVPHLDEQYF. This chain joins TRBV30 and TRBJ2-7, with D unclear. The V end was cut by 0 bases, the J end by 5 bases, with 11 bases between. Germline V gives CDR1 GTSNPN, CDR2 SVGIG (reference sequence). This CDR3 comprises 13 residues.

The chain carries TRBV29-1 and TRBJ2-5, with D perhaps assigned TRBD1 or TRBD2 (6 bases each). With 4 bases removed from V and 5 bases from J, the gap between germline ends came to 11 bases. The CDR3 has 12 amino acids. Per the germline V gene, CDR1 is SQVTM and CDR2 is ANQGSEA. CDR3 in amino acids: CSVARGRETQYF. Written as DNA, the CDR3 is TGCAGCGTTGCTCGGGGGCGCGAGACCCAGTACTTC.

J is TRBJ2-5 and V is TRBV13, with D possibly TRBD1 on 6 matching bases. The germline gives CDR1 PRHDT, CDR2 FYEKMQ (reference sequence). V lost 0 bases and J lost 3, with 11 bases in between. The CDR3 loop spans 15 amino acids. The chain's CDR3 is CASSLGLQGKETQYF. CDR3 DNA sequence: TGTGCCAGCAGCTTAGGCCTACAGGGCAAAGAGACCCAGTACTTC. The full variable domain, in which reference TRBV13 and TRBJ2-5 provide the parts outside the CDR3, is AAGVIQSPRHLIKEKRETATLKCYPIPRHDTVYWYQQGPGQDPQFLISFYEKMQSDKGSIPDRFSAQQFSDYHSELNMSSLELGDSALYFCASSLGLQGKETQYFGPGTRLLVL.

The V call is TRBV19, the J call TRBJ2-1; TRBD2 matches 12 bases. V shed 3 bases and J 4 bases; nucleotides not matched to a gene: 1. Germline V gene sequence: CDR1 LNHDA, CDR2 SQIVND (reference sequence). This CDR3 has 15 amino acids. The CDR3 DNA sequence: TGTGCCAGTAGTATTACTAGCGGGAGGTACAATGAGCAGTTCTTC. Protein sequence: CASSITSGRYNEQFF.

This chain connects TRBV29-1 to TRBJ1-1; TRBD1 might be the D (6 bases). The CDR3 spans 15 residues. V gave up 7 bases and J gave up 0 bases, with 18 bases separating them. Per the germline V gene, CDR1 is SQVTM and CDR2 is ANQGSEA. CDR3 sequence (DNA): TGCAGCGCCGAAACCGGCAGGGGCATGAACACTGAAGCTTTCTTT. Its protein product is CSAETGRGMNTEAFF.

The CDR3 DNA reads TGTGCCAGCAGCTTAGCGGCGGAGAGCTCCTACAATGAGCAGTTCTTC. This encodes CASSLAAESSYNEQFF. The chain combines TRBV7-2 with TRBJ2-1, with D unresolved. CDR1 and CDR2 (germline): SGHTA, FQGNSA. The CDR3 has 16 amino acids. Trimming removed 0 bases from V and 0 bases from J, with 9 bases in between.

The CDR3 nucleotides read TGTGCGGCCGAGGGCAGGGGGCAGTACGAGCAGTACTTC. Protein: CAAEGRGQYEQYF. The rearrangement links TRBV21-1 to TRBJ2-7; the table's D call of TRBD1 was not tested on the DNA. TRBV21-1 is listed as a pseudogene. This CDR3 spans 13 amino acids.

This clone was counted a single time. The gene calls are TRBV7-3 and TRBJ2-1; 10 positions agree with TRBD2. Germline loops: CDR1 SGHTA, CDR2 FQGTGA. This CDR3 comprises 16 residues. V shed 5 bases, J shed 1 base, and the junction held 5 bases outside the gene matches. In DNA form, the CDR3 reads TGTGCCAGCAGCATAAGCGGGAGGGGATCCTACAATGAGCAGTTCTTC. It encodes CASSISGRGSYNEQFF. Combining the CDR3 with reference TRBV7-3 and TRBJ2-1 gives the whole variable domain GAGVSQTPSNKVTEKGKYVELRCDPISGHTALYWYRQSLGQGPEFLIYFQGTGAADDSGLPNDRFFAVRPEGSVSTLKIQRTERGDSAVYLCASSISGRGSYNEQFFGPGTRLTVL.

The gene calls are TRBV28 and TRBJ2-1, with 7 nucleotides matching TRBD1. Trimming removed 10 bases from V and 0 bases from J; junction bases left unmatched: 6. The CDR3 extends over 14 amino acids. The germline V gene has CDR1 MDHEN and CDR2 SYDVKM. CDR3 protein: CAIRDSGSYNEQFF. The DNA for the CDR3 is TGTGCCATAAGGGACAGTGGCTCCTACAATGAGCAGTTCTTC. Drawing the rest from reference TRBV28 and TRBJ2-1, the complete variable domain is DVKVTQSSRYLVKRTGEKVFLECVQDMDHENMFWYRQDPGLGLRLIYFSYDVKMKEKGDIPEGYSVSREKKERFSLILESASTNQTSMYLCAIRDSGSYNEQFFGPGTRLTVL.